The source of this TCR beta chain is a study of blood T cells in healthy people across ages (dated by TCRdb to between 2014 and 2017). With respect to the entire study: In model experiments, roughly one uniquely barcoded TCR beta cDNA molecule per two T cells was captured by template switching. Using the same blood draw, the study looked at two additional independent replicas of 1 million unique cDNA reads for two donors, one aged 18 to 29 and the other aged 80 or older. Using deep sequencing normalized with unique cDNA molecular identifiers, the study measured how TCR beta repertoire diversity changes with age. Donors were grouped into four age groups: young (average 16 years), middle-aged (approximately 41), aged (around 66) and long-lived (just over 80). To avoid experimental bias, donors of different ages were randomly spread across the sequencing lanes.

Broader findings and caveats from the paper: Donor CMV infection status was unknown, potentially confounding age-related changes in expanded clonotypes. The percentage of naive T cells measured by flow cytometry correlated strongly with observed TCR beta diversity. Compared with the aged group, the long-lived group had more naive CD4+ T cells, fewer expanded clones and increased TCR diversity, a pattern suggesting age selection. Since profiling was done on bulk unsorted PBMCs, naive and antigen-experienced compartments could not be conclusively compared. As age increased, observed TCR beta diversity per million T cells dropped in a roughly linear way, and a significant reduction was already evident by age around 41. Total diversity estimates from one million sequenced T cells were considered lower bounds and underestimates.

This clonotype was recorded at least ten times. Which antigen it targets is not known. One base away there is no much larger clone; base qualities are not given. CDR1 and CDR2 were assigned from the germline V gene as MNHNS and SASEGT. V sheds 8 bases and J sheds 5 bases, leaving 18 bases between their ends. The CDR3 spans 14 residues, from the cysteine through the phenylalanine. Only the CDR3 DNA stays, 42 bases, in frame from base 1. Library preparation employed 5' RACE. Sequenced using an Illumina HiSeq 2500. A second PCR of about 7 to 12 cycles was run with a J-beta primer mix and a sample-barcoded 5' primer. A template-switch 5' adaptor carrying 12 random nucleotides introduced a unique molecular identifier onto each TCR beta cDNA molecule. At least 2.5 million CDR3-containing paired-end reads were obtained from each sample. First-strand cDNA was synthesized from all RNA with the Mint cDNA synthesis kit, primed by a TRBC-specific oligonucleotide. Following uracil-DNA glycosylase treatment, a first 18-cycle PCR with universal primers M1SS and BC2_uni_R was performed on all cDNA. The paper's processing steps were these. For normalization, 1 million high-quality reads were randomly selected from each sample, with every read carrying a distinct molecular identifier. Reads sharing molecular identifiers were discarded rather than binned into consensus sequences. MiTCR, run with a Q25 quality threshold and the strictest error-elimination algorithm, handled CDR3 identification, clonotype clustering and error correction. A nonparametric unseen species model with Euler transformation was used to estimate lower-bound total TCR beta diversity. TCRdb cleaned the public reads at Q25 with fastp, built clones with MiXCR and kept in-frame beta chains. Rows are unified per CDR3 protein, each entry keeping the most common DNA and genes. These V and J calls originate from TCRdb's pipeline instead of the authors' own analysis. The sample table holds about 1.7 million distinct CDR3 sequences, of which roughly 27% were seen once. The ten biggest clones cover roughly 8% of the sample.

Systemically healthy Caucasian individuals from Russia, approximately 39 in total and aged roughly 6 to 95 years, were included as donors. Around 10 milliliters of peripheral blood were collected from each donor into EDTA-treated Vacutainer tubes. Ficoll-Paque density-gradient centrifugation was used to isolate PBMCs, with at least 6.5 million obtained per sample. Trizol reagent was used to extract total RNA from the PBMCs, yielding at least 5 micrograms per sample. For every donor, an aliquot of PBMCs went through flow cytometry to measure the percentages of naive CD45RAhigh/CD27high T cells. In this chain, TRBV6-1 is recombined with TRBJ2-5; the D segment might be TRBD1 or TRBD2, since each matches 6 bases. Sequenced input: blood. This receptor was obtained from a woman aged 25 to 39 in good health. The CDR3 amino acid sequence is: CASEFLGGGETQYF. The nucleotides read TGTGCCAGCGAATTCTTGGGGGGCGGGGAGACCCAGTACTTC.